This TCR beta chain was captured by sequencing in a study of cytomegalovirus exposure and HLA in healthy donors (dated by TCRdb to 2017 to 2019). Some background on the complete study: An earlier analysis of under 600 of the donors reported 250 to 350 Gb of sequence data and more than 90 million unique TCR beta sequences from 150 million to 200 million T cells. About 300 gigabases of sequencing data and 70 million to 100 million unique TCR sequences were included in an early release covering several hundred HLA-typed donors. Of the roughly 410 genotyped donors, roughly 80% were placed in the genetic ancestry cluster associated with self-reported Caucasian donors. The study was designed to test whether signatures of past pathogen exposure could be identified by cataloging public T cell receptors. The study used immunosequencing to profile the T cell repertoires of under 700 subjects and linked those repertoires to cytomegalovirus serostatus. Along with the roughly 700-subject first cohort, a separate validation cohort of more than 90 different subjects was used. High-throughput TCR immunosequencing, statistical association of individual TCRs with disease status, and machine learning were combined to predict cytomegalovirus infection status. A later analysis re-examined previously published TCR beta repertoires from more than 550 donors and added high-resolution HLA genotyping to investigate patterns of TCR occurrence. In the later analysis, no new phenotypic data were used to find candidate immune exposures; instead, reliance was placed on TCR beta sequences and their occurrence across donors. In an earlier analysis of about 590 of the donors, high-throughput TCR beta sequencing was used to judge whether each TCR beta V gene segment behaved as functional or pseudogenic. Donor age, sex, ethnicity and CMV serostatus were compiled together with the repertoire data. In a later genetic analysis, genome-wide SNP genotypes for about 65% of the 666 donors were used, and that subset was treated as a discovery cohort. All discovery cohort repertoires had been generated on a single sequencing platform. Class I and class II HLA loci were covered by the typing at four-digit resolution. The number of typed donors differed by locus: about 620-640 for A, B, C, DRB1 and DQB1; about 520 for DQA1; approximately 600 for DPA1; and roughly 490 for DPB1. Four to six DR-DQ haplotypes were handled as single units for association and clustering, since linkage in the cohort was strong. Among about 370 genotyped donors of the cohort, an average of roughly 230,000 unique TCR beta nucleotide sequences was sequenced per donor, of which approximately 18% were non-productive.

The paper as a whole reports these results and caveats: A few of the identified cytomegalovirus-associated TCR beta chains were confirmed in vitro to be specific for cytomegalovirus antigens. Because some donors lacked HLA typing at each locus, the association tests relied only on the typed subset. Presence/absence analyses assumed roughly uniform sequencing depth across donors, an assumption that may not hold. When HLA alleles, especially DR and DQ, strongly co-occurred, attributing TCR associations to individual alleles was difficult. The 87-base-pair reads could not distinguish some IMGT-functional V segments, including TRBV6-2 and TRBV6-3, so those segments were excluded. Broadly in line with IMGT annotations, most TCR beta V segments showed up in productive rearrangements about 87% or about 30% of the time in an earlier analysis of around 550 of the donors. Most TCR sequences were observed very rarely across donors, whereas some public TCRs were present in many individuals. At a false discovery rate of 0.05, a later analysis linked roughly 17,000 TCR beta sequences to specific HLA alleles. An association between a missense DCLRE1C variant and V-gene and J-gene trimming of TCR beta chains was found in a later genetic analysis and replicated in an independent cohort. According to a later analysis, parvovirus B19, influenza, CMV and Epstein-Barr virus appeared linked to several top co-occurrence clusters. A further reported finding was that TCR beta sequences accurately predicted the HLA-A and HLA-B alleles for most subjects in the first cohort. According to a later analysis, TCR association rates differed among HLA loci, with DRB1 alleles showing the most associated TCRs and HLA-C alleles showing the fewest. Cytomegalovirus status was reported to be diagnosed by the classifier with high specificity and sensitivity in both the original and validation cohorts. In a later genetic analysis, fewer N-insertions in productive TCRs were reported among donors in an Asian-associated ancestry cluster than the roughly 640-donor mean. In a later analysis, HLA-associated TCR beta chains were found to be more clonally expanded and to have lower generation probabilities than equally common non-associated chains. Most CMV-associated TCR beta chains appeared to be HLA-restricted in a later analysis, and the HLA associations seemed to be driven largely by CMV exposure. Because counts were too low, about 18 rarely observed V segments, including chromosome 9 orphons, were excluded from the earlier analysis of 500 to 700 of the donors. Correlated functional status among segregating V segments might be attributable to linkage disequilibrium, but an unknown experimental factor could not be ruled out. This cohort had only TCR beta chains sequenced, and the lack of alpha or paired-chain data limited which features could be detected. CMV serostatus was the only immune exposure information available for the cohort. The authors suggested that the approach could potentially be extended to other disease states and immunological phenotypes. A cluster of highly shared sequence variants was judged likely to be a technical artifact of the sequencing pipeline. A total of around 150 TCR beta chains were listed by the study as associated with cytomegalovirus.

Note on this clone: Which antigen it targets is not known. Per-base qualities were not stored, and no clone one base away is much larger.

In total, more than 500 healthy bone marrow donors made up the cohort. At the time of sampling, every cohort member was nominally healthy, though immune exposures that went unrecorded were likely present. The donor was CMV seropositive and was included in the group of 289 seropositive cohort members. Every donor gave a peripheral blood sample, and the peripheral blood mononuclear cells from that sample were used for TCR beta sequencing. Genomic DNA was extracted from the blood cell samples with the Qiagen DNeasy Blood Extraction Kit. Receptors were amplified or captured by the immunoSEQ multiplex PCR assay. For the multiplex PCR, a mixture combining 60 forward primers for TCR Vbeta segments and 13 reverse primers for TCR Jbeta segments was used. The CDR3 region of rearranged TCR beta genes was amplified from genomic DNA with a multiplex PCR assay. The amplified TCR beta libraries were sequenced on the Illumina HiSeq System as 87-base-pair reads. In the source study's methods: In a later analysis, some 80 million unique TCR beta chains were counted across the 500 to 850 repertoires, and roughly 11 million of these chains were shared by at least two donors. Raw reads were error-corrected and collapsed into unique sequences with a nearest-neighbor algorithm that merged closely related sequences to remove PCR and sequencing errors. CDR3 sequences were aligned to IMGT reference sequences to assign V, D and J gene segments. For a sequence to be retained, a match of at least six nucleotides was required to both a V gene segment and a J gene segment. A rearrangement counted as productive if the CDR3 had no stop codons and remained in frame with V and J, and every other rearrangement counted as non-productive. CDR3 was defined by IMGT convention, running from the second conserved V-encoded cysteine to the conserved J-encoded phenylalanine. In an earlier analysis of around 640 of the donors, sequences lacking an unambiguous match to a single V gene segment were excluded. In an earlier analysis of 587 of the donors, a V segment was called functional when productive rearrangements were above 56.7%, and segregating when the standard deviation between donors exceeded 5%. A statistical classification framework was built to diagnose cytomegalovirus status from the catalog of TCR beta chain sequences. A later analysis assigned V and J genes by comparing TCR nucleotide sequences with IMGT/GENE-DB human TR gene sequences. A later analysis assigned CDR3 sequences and most-parsimonious VDJ recombination scenarios with the TCRdist pipeline. In a later analysis, each TCR beta chain was defined by its CDR3 amino acid sequence together with its V-gene family, and reads without a unique V-gene family were excluded. To address suspected cross-contamination and a sequencing artifact, a later analysis removed around 590 highly shared, low-generation-probability nucleotide sequences. In a later analysis, a clonal expansion index was calculated for each public chain from normalized within-repertoire ranks of inferred template counts. In a later analysis, generation probabilities were computed using a VDJ recombination model fitted to out-of-frame rearrangements, and the results were checked against IGoR. In a later analysis, TCR-TCR, TCR-HLA and TCR-CMV co-occurrence was scored with hypergeometric tests, and a repertoire-size bias correction was applied to TCR pairs. In a later analysis, false discovery rates were estimated by permuting HLA or CMV assignments 20 times. In a later analysis, co-occurring TCRs were grouped with DBSCAN, and TCRdist sequence similarity was added when clustering was performed within HLA-allele-positive subsets. Repertoires with fewer than 30,000 or more than 120,000 public chains, plus five repertoires with anomalous nucleotide sharing, were excluded from co-occurrence clustering. Not all clones reach the TCRdb copy of this immuneACCESS table, which keeps in-frame sequences only. Checked studies attribute under half of the gap to unresolved V genes and leave the rest unexplained. That table is the source of V, J and clone size, and D and trimming were worked out from the DNA. In all, the sample holds tens of thousands of clones, and roughly 80% of those were seen once. The top ten clones comprise 1% to 1.5% of the sample.

Germline trimming amounts to 6 bases on V and 7 bases on J, with 8 as the count of junction bases outside the gene matches. The CDR3 covers 12 residues, taking in both the cysteine and the phenylalanine. CDR3 DNA is the only sequence kept; it has 36 bases, read in frame from the first base. The germline V gene supplies CDR1 SQVTM and CDR2 ANQGSEA. The chain is made from TRBV29-1 and TRBJ1-1; 7 junctional bases match TRBD1. Sequenced: PBMCs. This clonotype was obtained from a girl aged 2 to 9 in good health and CMV-seropositive. CDR3 protein: CSVAQGGGEAFF. The DNA sequence follows: TGCAGCGTAGCCCAGGGGGGCGGTGAAGCTTTCTTT.